This T cell receptor beta chain was retrieved from a study of T-cell memory formation after mild COVID-19. A word on this clonotype: The antigen remains undetermined.

V lost 0 bases to trimming and J lost 0 bases, with 12 bases between them. CDR1 is MNHEY, CDR2 SVGAGI, per germline. This CDR3 has 18 amino acids. Whole-study results and caveats: Mainly CM and EM harbored the contracting CD4+ clones; mainly EMRA harbored the CD8+ ones.

TCRdb reprocessed the 5' RACE reads via MiXCR and lists one record per CDR3 protein. Seen here are about 360,000 distinct CDR3 sequences, over 10% observed once, and the top ten hold 20% to 25%. The sample comprised PBMCs or a T cell subset sorted from them (not recorded which). The origin of this receptor is a young man who had mild COVID-19 (a few samples of this study predate the infection). Cell type and time point are not known. The chain uses TRBV6-5 and TRBJ1-6, with TRBD1 as a possible D gene (5 bases). The CDR3 DNA reads TGTGCCAGCAGTTACTCGTCAGGGCCGAGCTCCTATAATTCACCCCTCCACTTT. Translated: CASSYSSGPSSYNSPLHF.